These 8 T cell receptor beta chains were all obtained from the same sample, sequenced in a study of early T cells in non-severe SARS-CoV-2 infection. TCRdb reanalysed the 5' RACE reads using MiXCR and keeps one entry per CDR3 protein. The repertoire includes under 140,000 distinct CDR3 sequences, roughly 12% of them detected once, and approximately 4% sits in the top ten. This specimen was whole blood, taken at baseline. The receptors here all came from an adult who was a healthcare worker with PCR-confirmed SARS-CoV-2 infection or an uninfected control (not recorded which).

The V call is TRBV29-1, the J call TRBJ2-5; 9 nucleotides line up with TRBD2. The V segment lost 4 bases and the J segment 4 bases; nucleotides outside the gene matches: 7. The germline V gene has CDR1 SQVTM and CDR2 ANQGSEA. CDR3 length: 14 residues. CDR3 protein: CSVVGVAGAETQYF. For the CDR3, the DNA is TGCAGCGTTGTTGGGGTAGCGGGAGCAGAGACCCAGTACTTC.

The chain couples TRBV27 to TRBJ1-5; TRBD1 matches at 7 bases. Germline V gene data show CDR1 as MNHEY and CDR2 as SMNVEV (reference sequence). The length of the CDR3 is 15 residues. V dropped 5 bases and J dropped 7; count of bases not matched to a gene: 11. The CDR3 nucleotides read TGTGCCAGCAGTGCGACAGGGAGAGGAAAGCAGCCCCAGCATTTT. It specifies CASSATGRGKQPQHF.

The V gene is TRBV6-5, the J gene TRBJ1-2; maybe TRBD1 (6 bases). Germline CDR1 MNHEY, CDR2 SVGAGI. V was trimmed by 5 bases and J by 7 bases, leaving 20 bases between them. The CDR3 runs to 15 residues. The CDR3 region has the DNA TGTGCCAGCAGTCGGGGGGAAACAGGGACCGTTGGCTACACCTTC. Its translation: CASSRGETGTVGYTF.

CDR3 residues: CASSLTRQGPTDTQYF. CDR3 in DNA: TGTGCCAGCAGCCTGACCCGACAGGGACCCACAGATACGCAGTATTTT. The rearrangement uses TRBV5-5 and TRBJ2-3, with 7 nucleotides matching TRBD1. CDR3 length: 16 amino acids. Germline trimming cut 4 bases from V and 2 bases from J; bases unmatched to any gene: 10. Germline CDR1 is SGHKS and CDR2 is YYEKEE (reference sequence).

The V and J genes are TRBV11-2 and TRBJ1-4, with D maybe TRBD1 (5 bases). The CDR3 spans 14 residues. The germline V gene has CDR1 SGHAT and CDR2 FQNNGV. V lost 6 bases to trimming and J lost 5 bases, with 13 bases between them. This CDR3 is CASSRGQGNEKLFF. The CDR3 nucleotides are TGTGCCAGCAGTCGAGGACAAGGCAATGAAAAACTGTTTTTT. The variable domain in full, with the rest retrieved from reference TRBV11-2 and TRBJ1-4, is EAGVAQSPRYKIIEKRQSVAFWCNPISGHATLYWYQQILGQGPKLLIQFQNNGVVDDSQLPKDRFSAERLKGVDSTLKIQPAKLEDSAVYLCASSRGQGNEKLFFGSGTQLSVL.

Ten or more counts support this clonotype. This chain connects TRBV7-2 to TRBJ2-3; 15 bases align to TRBD2. The CDR3 contains 18 residues. J lost 4 bases, V lost 3 bases, and 8 bases had no gene match. CDR1 SGHTA and CDR2 FQGNSA come from the germline V gene. For the CDR3, the DNA is TGTGCCAGCAGCTTTGGGACTAGCGGGAGGAGAGGAGCAGATACGCAGTATTTT. This encodes CASSFGTSGRRGADTQYF. The full variable domain, with the rest looked up from reference TRBV7-2 and TRBJ2-3, is GAGVSQSPSNKVTEKGKDVELRCDPISGHTALYWYRQSLGQGLEFLIYFQGNSAPDKSGLPSDRFSAERTGGSVSTLTIQRTQQEDSAVYLCASSFGTSGRRGADTQYFGPGTRLTVL.

The table lists this clonotype with a few counts. The chain is built from TRBV5-1 and TRBJ2-1; weak D call: TRBD2 (5 bases). CDR3 length equals 15 residues. Per germline, CDR1 SGHRS and CDR2 YFSETQ. V was shortened by 4 bases and J by 5 bases, with 16 bases between the two germline ends. The chain's CDR3 is CASSASMGYDNEQFF. The CDR3 DNA sequence: TGCGCCAGCAGCGCTAGCATGGGCTACGACAATGAGCAGTTCTTC. Looking up the rest from reference TRBV5-1 and TRBJ2-1 gives the full variable domain: KAGVTQTPRYLIKTRGQQVTLSCSPISGHRSVSWYQQTPGQGLQFLFEYFSETQRNKGNFPGRFSGRQFSNSRSEMNVSTLELGDSALYLCASSASMGYDNEQFFGPGTRLTVL.

This clonotype was seen a few times. The chain couples TRBV7-3 to TRBJ2-1; TRBD2 matches at 10 bases. The CDR3 totals 16 residues. From germline, CDR1 is SGHTA and CDR2 FQGTGA. V was pared by 3 bases and J by 5 bases, with 7 bases of the junction left unmatched. In DNA, the CDR3 is TGTGCCAGCAGCTTCAGCGGGGGGGCGTCTAACAATGAGCAGTTCTTC. Its translation is CASSFSGGASNNEQFF.